This TCR beta chain was captured by sequencing in a study of cytomegalovirus exposure and HLA in healthy donors. Study background: It was reported in a later analysis that the approximately 110 validation repertoires used the same platform as the approximately 670 first-cohort repertoires. Study outcomes and limitations: The study designated over 150 TCR beta chains cytomegalovirus-associated.

The CDR3 is 12 amino acids. Trimming left V 5 bases short and J 4 bases short, with 7 bases between. Germline values: CDR1 SEHNR, CDR2 FQNEAQ (reference sequence). Libraries were prepared by immunoSEQ multiplex PCR; TCRdb keeps only in-frame clonotypes and omits some of them. The sample holds fewer than 70,000 clones, around 96% seen once. Of note for this clone: Antigen specificity is unknown.

The sample taken for sequencing was PBMCs. This chain connects TRBV7-9 to TRBJ2-3; no clear D gene. The receptor's source is a man between 18 and 35 years old in good health and CMV-seronegative. The CDR3 spells CASSAQSDTQYF. DNA for the CDR3: TGTGCCAGCAGCGCACAGTCAGATACGCAGTATTTT.